This T cell receptor (beta chain) appears in the sequencing data of a study of cytomegalovirus exposure and HLA in healthy donors. On this clone itself: Antigen unknown.

Primers for the PCR totalled 60 Vbeta and 13 Jbeta. Repertoires were generated with immunoSEQ multiplex PCR, while TCRdb's copy carries only in-frame clones and drops some. Of 46,000 or so clones listed, 63% were seen once; the top ten hold approximately 12%. Looked up from germline, CDR1 is SGHAT and CDR2 is FQNNGV. V was cut by 1 base and J by 12 bases, with 13 bases left in between. CDR3 length: 13 residues. Overall study findings and caveats: Rarity held for most TCR sequences, but there were some public TCRs that occurred in many donors.

The TCR comes from a man aged 55 to 70 in good health and CMV-seropositive. The chain is built from TRBV11-2 and TRBJ2-4; D remains ambiguous. The sample consisted of PBMCs. DNA for the CDR3: TGTGCCAGCAGCTTAGGGGCCGGCTTGGATCAGTACTTC. As protein: CASSLGAGLDQYF.